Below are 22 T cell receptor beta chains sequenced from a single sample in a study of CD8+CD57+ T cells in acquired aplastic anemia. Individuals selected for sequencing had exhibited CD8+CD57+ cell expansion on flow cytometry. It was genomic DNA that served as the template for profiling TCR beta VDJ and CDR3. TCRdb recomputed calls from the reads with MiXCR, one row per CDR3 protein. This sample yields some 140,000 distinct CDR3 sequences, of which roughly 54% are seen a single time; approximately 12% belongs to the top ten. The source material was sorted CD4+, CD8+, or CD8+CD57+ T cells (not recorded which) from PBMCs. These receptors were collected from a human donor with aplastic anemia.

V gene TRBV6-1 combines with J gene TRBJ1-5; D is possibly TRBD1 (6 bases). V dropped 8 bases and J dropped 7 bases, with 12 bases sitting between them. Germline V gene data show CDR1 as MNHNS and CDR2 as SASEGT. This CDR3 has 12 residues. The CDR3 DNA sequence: TGTGCCAGCCACTGGAGGGGGCAGCCCCAGCATTTT. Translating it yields CASHWRGQPQHF.

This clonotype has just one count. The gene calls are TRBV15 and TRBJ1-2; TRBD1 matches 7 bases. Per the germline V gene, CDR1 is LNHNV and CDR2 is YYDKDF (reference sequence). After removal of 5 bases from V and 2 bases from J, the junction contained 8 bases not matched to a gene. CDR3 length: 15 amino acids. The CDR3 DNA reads TGTGCCACCAGCCTTGAGACAGGGAGCAACTATGGCTACACCTTC. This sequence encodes CATSLETGSNYGYTF.

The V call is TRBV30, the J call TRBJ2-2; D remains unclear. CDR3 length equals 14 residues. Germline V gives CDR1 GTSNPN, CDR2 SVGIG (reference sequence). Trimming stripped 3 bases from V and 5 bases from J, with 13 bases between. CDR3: CAWSEDGETGELFF. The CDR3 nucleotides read TGTGCCTGGAGCGAGGACGGAGAAACCGGGGAGCTGTTTTTT.

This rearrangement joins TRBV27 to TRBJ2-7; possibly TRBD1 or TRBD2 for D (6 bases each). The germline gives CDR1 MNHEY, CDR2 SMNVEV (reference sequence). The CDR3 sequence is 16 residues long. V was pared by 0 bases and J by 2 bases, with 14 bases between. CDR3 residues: CASSLSWGAHPYEQYF. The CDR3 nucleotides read TGTGCCAGCAGTTTATCCTGGGGGGCTCACCCCTACGAGCAGTACTTC.

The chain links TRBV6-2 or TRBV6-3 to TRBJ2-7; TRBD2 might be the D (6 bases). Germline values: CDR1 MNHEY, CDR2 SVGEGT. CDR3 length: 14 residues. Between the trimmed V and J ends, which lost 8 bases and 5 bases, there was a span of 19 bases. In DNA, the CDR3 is TGTGCCAGCGGATCTCCGCGGGGCGGCGACGAGCAGTACTTC. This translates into CASGSPRGGDEQYF.

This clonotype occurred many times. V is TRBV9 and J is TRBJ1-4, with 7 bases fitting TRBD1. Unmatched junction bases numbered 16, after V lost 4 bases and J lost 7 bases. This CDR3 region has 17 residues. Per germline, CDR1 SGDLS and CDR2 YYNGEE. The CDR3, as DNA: TGTGCCAGCAGCTCTCAGGGGGGCGCGAGGTATGGTGAAAAACTGTTTTTT. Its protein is CASSSQGGARYGEKLFF.

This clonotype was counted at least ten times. The CDR3 loop is CASSRLENTIYF. CDR3 DNA sequence: TGTGCCAGCAGCCGCCTGGAAAACACCATATATTTT. V and J are TRBV9 and TRBJ1-3; D not resolved. The CDR3 extends over 12 amino acids. Trimming removed 4 bases at V and 6 bases at J, with 8 bases between. CDR1 SGDLS and CDR2 YYNGEE come from the germline V gene.

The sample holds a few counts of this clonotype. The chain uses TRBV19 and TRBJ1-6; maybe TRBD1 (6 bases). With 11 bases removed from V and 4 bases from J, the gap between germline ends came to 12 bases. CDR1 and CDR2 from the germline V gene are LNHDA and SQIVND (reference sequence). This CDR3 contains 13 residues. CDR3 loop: CAGSTGYNSPLHF. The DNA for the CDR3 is TGTGCCGGCTCGACAGGTTATAATTCACCCCTCCACTTT.

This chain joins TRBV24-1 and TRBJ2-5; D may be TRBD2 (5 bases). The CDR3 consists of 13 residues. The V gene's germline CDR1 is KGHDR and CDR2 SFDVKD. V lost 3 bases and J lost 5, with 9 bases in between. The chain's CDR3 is CATSDEGRETQYF. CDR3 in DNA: TGTGCCACCAGTGATGAGGGTAGGGAGACCCAGTACTTC.

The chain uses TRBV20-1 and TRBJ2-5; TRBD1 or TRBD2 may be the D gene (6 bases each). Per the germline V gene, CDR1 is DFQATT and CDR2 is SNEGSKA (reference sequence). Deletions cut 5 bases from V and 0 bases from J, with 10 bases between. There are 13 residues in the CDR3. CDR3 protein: CSAGGGDQETQYF. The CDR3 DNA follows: TGCAGTGCTGGGGGCGGGGACCAAGAGACCCAGTACTTC.

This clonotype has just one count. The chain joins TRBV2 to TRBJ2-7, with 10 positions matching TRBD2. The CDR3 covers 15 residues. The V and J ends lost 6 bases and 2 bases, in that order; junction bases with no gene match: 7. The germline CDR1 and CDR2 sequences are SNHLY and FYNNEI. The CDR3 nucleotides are TGTGCCAGCAGCCCTGGACTAGCGGTAACCTACGAGCAGTACTTC. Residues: CASSPGLAVTYEQYF.

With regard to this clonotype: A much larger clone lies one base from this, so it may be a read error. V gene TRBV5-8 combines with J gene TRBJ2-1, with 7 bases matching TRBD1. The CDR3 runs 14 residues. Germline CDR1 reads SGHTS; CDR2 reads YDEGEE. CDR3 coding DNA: TGTACCGGTCTTGACAGGGCCTCCTACAATGAGCAGTTCTTC. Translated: CTGLDRASYNEQFF.

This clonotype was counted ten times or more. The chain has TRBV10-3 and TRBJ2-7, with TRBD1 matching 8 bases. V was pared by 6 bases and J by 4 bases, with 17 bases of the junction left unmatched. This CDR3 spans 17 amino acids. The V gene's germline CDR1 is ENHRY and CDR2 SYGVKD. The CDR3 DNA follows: TGTGCCATCAGCCAGTGGGGGAAGGACAGGGAGCTATACGAGCAGTACTTC. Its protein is CAISQWGKDRELYEQYF.

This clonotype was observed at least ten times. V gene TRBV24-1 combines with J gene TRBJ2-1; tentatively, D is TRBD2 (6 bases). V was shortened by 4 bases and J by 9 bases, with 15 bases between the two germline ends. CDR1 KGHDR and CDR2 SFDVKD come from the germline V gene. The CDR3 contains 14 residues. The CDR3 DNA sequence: TGTGCCACCAGTGAGTTAACTAGCTCCGGTGAGCAGTTCTTC. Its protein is CATSELTSSGEQFF.

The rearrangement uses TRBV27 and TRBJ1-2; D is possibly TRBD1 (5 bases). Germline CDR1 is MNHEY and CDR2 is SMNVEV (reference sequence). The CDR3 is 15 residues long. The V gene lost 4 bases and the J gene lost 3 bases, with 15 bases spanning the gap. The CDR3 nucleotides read TGTGCCAGCAGTTACTCCCCAGACAGACACTATGGCTACACCTTC. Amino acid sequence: CASSYSPDRHYGYTF.

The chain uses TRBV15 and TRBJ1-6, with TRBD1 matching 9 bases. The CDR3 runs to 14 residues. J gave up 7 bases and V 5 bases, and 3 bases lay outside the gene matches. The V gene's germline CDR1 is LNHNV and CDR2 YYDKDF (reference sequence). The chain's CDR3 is CATSGGTGNSPLHF. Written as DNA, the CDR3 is TGTGCCACCAGCGGCGGGACAGGGAATTCACCCCTCCACTTT.

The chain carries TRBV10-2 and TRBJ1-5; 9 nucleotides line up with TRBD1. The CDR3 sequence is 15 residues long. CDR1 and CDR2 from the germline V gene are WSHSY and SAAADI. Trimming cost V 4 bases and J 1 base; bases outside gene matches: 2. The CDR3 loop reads CASSGDRASNQPQHF. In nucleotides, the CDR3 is TGCGCCAGCAGTGGGGACAGGGCGAGCAATCAGCCCCAGCATTTT.

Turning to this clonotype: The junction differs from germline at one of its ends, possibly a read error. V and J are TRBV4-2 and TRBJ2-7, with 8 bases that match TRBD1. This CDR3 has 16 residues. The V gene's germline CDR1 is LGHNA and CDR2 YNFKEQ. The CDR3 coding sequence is TGTGCCGGCAGCCAAGAGCGGACAGGGCGGATCAACGAGCAGTACTTC. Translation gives CAGSQERTGRINEQYF.

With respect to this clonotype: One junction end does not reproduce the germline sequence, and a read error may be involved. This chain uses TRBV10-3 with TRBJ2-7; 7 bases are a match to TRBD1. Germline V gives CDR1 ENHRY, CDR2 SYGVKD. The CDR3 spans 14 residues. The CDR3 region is CATSTGQRAHEQYF. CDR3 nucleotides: TGTGCCACCAGTACGGGACAGAGAGCCCACGAGCAGTACTTC.

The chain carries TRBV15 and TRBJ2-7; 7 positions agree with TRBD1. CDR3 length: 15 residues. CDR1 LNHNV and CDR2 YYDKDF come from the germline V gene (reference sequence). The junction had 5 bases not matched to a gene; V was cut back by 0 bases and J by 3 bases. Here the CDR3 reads CATSREQGFLYEQYF. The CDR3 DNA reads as TGTGCCACCAGCAGAGAACAGGGGTTTCTCTACGAGCAGTACTTC.

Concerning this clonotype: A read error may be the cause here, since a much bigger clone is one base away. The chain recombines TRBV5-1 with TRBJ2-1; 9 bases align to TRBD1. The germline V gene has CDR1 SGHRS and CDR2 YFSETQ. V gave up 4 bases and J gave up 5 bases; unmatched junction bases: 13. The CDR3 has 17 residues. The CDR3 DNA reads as TGCGCCAGCAGCCTTCACTTAGGGGACAGGGCGAACAATGAGCAGTTCTTC. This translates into CASSLHLGDRANNEQFF.

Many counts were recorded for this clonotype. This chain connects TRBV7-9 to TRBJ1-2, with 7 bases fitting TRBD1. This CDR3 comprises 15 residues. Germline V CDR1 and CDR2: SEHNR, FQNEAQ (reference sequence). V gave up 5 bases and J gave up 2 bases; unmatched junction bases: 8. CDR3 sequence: CASSPPDRANYGYTF. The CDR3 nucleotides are TGTGCCAGCAGCCCCCCTGACAGGGCAAACTATGGCTACACCTTC.